Only one count was recorded for the clone carrying this TCR beta chain. The data derive from a study of OX40 agonist ivuxolimab in advanced cancers. The wider study: Subjects had a mean age of about 57 years, with a range of roughly 20 to 80; around 83% were male.

Clones were sequenced by immunoSEQ multiplex PCR, and TCRdb holds only the in-frame ones, with some missing. The sample lists 46,000 or so clones, 60% to 80% occurring once. Trimming took off 7 bases at V and 5 bases at J, with 20 bases between the two ends. CDR3 length equals 15 residues. Per the germline V gene, CDR1 is MNHNS and CDR2 is SASEGT. The receptor comes from an adult with an advanced solid tumor such as melanoma, head and neck, liver or kidney cancer. J is TRBJ1-1 and V is TRBV6-1; D unclear. The source was CD4+ or CD8+ T cells sorted from blood, collected in a trial of the OX40 agonist ivuxolimab. Here the CDR3 reads CASTSARSGGTEAFF. The CDR3 DNA sequence: TGTGCCAGCACTTCGGCCAGGTCGGGTGGGACTGAAGCTTTCTTT.